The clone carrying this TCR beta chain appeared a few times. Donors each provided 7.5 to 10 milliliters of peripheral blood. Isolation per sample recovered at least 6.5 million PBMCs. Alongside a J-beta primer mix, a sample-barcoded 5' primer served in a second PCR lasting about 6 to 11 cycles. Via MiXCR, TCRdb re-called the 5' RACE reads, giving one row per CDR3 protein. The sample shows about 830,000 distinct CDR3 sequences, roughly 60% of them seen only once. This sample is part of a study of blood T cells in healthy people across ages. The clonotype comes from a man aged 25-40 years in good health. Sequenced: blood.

The CDR3 nucleotides read TGTGCCAGCAGCGTGGGGAGAAGCACAGATACGCAGTATTTT. It translates to CASSVGRSTDTQYF. This chain joins TRBV9 and TRBJ2-3; D possibly corresponds to TRBD2 (5 bases). The CDR3 length is 14 residues. The V gene lost 2 bases and the J gene lost 0 bases, with 7 bases spanning the gap. CDR1 and CDR2 from the germline V gene are SGDLS and YYNGEE.